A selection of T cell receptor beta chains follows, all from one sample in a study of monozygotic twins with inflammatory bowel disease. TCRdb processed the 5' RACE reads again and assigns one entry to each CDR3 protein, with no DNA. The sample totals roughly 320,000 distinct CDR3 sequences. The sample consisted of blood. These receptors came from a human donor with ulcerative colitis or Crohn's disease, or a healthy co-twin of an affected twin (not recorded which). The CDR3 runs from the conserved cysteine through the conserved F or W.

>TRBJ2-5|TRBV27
CASRWLAGGPGTQYF
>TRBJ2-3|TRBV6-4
CASSEDSGYTDTQYF
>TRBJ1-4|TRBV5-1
CASRTGENEKLFF
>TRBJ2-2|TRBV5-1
CASKPFAGQSNTGELFF
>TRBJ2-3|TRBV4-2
CASSQDLIQAPDTQYF
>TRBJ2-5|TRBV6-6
CASRGTSGEETQYF
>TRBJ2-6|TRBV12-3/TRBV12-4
CASSSGLPEANVLTF
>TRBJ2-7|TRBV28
CASSLFSGRALFSYEQYF
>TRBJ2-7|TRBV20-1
CSASVGTRNHEQYF
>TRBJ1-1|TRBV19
CASSISGGLATEAFF
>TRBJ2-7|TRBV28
CASSKPGTGGVNEQYF
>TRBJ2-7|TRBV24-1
CATSDRSGRAYEQYF
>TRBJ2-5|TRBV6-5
CASRQGLVGTQYF
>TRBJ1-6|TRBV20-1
CSARDGTGPLHF
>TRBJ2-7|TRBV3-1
CASSQGRGPYEQYF
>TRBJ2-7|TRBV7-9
CASSLVLQKGEQYF
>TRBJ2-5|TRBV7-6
CASSINLGASAVKTQYF
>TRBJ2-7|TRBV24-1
CATSDLGRNEQYF
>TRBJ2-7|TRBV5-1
CASSSRTSGRKFYEQYF
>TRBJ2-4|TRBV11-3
CASSLGLRLSKNIQYF